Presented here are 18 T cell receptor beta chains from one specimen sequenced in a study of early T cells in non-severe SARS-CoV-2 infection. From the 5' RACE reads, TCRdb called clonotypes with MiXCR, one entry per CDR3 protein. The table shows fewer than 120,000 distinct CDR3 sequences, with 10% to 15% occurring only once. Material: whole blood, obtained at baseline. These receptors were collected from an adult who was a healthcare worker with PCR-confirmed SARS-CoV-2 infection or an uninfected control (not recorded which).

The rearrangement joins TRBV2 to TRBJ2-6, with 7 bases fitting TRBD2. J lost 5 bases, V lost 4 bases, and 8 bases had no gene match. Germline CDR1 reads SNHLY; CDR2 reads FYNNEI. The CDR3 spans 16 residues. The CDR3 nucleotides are TGTGCCAGCAGTGGAACAGCGGGGAGGCGGGCCAACGTCCTGACTTTC. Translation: CASSGTAGRRANVLTF.

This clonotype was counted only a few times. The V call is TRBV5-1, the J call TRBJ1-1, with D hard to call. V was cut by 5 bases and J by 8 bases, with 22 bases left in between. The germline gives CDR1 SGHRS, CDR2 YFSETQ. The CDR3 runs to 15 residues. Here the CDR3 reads CASRSFHPGSEEAFF. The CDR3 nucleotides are TGCGCCAGCAGGAGTTTCCATCCGGGGTCTGAAGAAGCTTTCTTT.

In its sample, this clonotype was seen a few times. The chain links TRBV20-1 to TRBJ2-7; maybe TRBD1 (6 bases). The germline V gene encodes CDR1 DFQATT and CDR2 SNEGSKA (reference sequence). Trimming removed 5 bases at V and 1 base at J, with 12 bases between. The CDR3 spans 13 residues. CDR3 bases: TGCAGTGCTGCACAGGGAGCATCCTACGAGCAGTACTTC. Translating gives CSAAQGASYEQYF.

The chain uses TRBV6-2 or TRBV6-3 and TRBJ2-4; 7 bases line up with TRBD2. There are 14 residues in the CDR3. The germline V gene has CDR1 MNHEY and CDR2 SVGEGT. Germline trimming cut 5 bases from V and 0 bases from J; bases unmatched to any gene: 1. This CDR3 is CASSGEGAKNIQYF. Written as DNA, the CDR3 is TGTGCCAGCAGTGGGGAGGGAGCCAAAAACATTCAGTACTTC.

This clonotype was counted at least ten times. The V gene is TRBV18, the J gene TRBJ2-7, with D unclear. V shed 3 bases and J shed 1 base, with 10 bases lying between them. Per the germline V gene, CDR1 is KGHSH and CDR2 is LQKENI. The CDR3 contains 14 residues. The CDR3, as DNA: TGTGCCAGCTCACCCCTACGGTCTTCCTACGAGCAGTACTTC. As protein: CASSPLRSSYEQYF.

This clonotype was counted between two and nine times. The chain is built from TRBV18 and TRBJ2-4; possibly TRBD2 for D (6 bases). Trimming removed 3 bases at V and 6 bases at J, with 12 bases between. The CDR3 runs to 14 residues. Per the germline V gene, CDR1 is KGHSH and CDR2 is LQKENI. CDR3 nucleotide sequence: TGTGCCAGCTCACCCGCCGGGGGAGGAAACATTCAGTACTTC. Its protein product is CASSPAGGGNIQYF.

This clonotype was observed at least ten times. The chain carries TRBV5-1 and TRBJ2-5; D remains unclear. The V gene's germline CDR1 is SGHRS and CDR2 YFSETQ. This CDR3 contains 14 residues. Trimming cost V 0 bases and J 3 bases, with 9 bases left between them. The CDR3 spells CASSLVVREETQYF. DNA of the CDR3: TGCGCCAGCAGCTTGGTCGTCCGGGAAGAGACCCAGTACTTC.

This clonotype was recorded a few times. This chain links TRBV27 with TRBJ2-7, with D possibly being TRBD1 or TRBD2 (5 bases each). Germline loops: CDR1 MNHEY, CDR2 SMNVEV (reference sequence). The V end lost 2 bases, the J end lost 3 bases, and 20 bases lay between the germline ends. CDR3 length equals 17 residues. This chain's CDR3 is CASSLTLRDLSLYEQYF. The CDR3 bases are TGTGCCAGCAGTTTAACTCTCCGGGACCTAAGTCTCTACGAGCAGTACTTC.

CDR3 coding DNA: TGTGCCAGTAGCCGCGGGGGAGGCAATCAGCCCCAGCATTTT. It is translated as CASSRGGGNQPQHF. The chain carries TRBV19 and TRBJ1-5; tentatively, D is TRBD1 (5 bases). CDR3 length: 14 residues. V lost 6 bases, J lost 2 bases, and 11 bases lay in between. Germline loops: CDR1 LNHDA, CDR2 SQIVND (reference sequence).

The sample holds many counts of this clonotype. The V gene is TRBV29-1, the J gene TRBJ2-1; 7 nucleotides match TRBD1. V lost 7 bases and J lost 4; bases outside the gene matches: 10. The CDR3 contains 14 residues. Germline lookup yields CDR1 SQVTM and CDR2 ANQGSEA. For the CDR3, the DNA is TGCAGCGGTTCGACAGGGAGAAGGTACAATGAGCAGTTCTTC. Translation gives CSGSTGRRYNEQFF.

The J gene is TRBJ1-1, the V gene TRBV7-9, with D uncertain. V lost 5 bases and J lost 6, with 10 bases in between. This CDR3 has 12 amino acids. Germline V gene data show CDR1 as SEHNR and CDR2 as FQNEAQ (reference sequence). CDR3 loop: CASSAGRSEAFF. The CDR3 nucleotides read TGTGCCAGCAGCGCCGGACGGTCTGAAGCTTTCTTT. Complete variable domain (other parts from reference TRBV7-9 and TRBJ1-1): DTGVSQNPRHKITKRGQNVTFRCDPISEHNRLYWYRQTLGQGPEFLTYFQNEAQLEKSRLLSDRFSAERPKGSFSTLEIQRTEQGDSAMYLCASSAGRSEAFFGQGTRLTVV.

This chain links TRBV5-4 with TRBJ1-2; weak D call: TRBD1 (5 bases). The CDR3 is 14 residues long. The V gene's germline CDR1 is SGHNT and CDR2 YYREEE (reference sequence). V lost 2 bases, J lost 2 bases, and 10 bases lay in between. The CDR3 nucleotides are TGTGCCAGCAGCTTCGACAGCGCGAACTATGGCTACACCTTC. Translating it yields CASSFDSANYGYTF.

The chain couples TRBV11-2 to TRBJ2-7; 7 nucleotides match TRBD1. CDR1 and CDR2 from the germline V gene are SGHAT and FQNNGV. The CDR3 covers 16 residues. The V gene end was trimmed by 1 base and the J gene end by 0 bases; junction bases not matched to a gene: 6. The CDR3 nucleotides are TGTGCCAGCAGCTTAGCCGGGACAGCGAGCTCCTACGAGCAGTACTTC. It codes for CASSLAGTASSYEQYF. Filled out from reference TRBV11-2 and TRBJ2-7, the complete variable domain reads EAGVAQSPRYKIIEKRQSVAFWCNPISGHATLYWYQQILGQGPKLLIQFQNNGVVDDSQLPKDRFSAERLKGVDSTLKIQPAKLEDSAVYLCASSLAGTASSYEQYFGPGTRLTVT.

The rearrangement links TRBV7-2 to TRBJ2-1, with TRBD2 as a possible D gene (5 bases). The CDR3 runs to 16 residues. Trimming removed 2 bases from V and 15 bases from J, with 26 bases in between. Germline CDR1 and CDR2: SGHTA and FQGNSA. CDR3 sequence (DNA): TGTGCCAGCAGCTTAATCTCCAGCAGCGGAGGTTCACCTCGGTTCTTC. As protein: CASSLISSSGGSPRFF.

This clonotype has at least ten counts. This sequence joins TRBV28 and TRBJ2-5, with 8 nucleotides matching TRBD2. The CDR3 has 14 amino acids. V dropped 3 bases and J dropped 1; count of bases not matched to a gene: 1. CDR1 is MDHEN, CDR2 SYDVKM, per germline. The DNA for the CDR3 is TGTGCCAGCAGTTTTACTAGCGGCCAAGAGACCCAGTACTTC. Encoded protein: CASSFTSGQETQYF.

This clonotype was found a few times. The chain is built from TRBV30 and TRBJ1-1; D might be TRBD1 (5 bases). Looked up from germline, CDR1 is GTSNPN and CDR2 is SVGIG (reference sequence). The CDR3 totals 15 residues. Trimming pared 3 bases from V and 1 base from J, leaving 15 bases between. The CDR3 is CAWREQGAGNTEAFF. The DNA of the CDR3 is TGTGCCTGGAGAGAGCAAGGGGCCGGGAACACTGAAGCTTTCTTT.

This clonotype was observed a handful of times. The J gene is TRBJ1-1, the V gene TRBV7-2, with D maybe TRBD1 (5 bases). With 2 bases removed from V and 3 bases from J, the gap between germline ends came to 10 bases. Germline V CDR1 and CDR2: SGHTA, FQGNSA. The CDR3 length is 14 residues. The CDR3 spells CASSLLTGYTEAFF. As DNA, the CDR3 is TGTGCCAGCAGCTTATTAACAGGTTACACTGAAGCTTTCTTT.

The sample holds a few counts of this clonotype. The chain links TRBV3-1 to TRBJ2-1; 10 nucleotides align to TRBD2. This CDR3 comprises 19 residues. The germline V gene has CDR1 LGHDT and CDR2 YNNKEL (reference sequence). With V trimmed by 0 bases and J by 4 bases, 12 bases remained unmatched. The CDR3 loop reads CASSQDLRSSGRVYNEQFF. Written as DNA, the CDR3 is TGTGCCAGCAGCCAAGATCTCCGGTCCAGCGGGAGGGTGTACAATGAGCAGTTCTTC.